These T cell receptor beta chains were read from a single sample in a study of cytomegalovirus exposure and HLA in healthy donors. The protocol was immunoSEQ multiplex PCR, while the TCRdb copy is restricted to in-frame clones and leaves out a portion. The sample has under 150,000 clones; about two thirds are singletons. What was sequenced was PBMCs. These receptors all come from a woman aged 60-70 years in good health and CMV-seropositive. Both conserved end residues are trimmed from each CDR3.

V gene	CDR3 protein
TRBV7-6	ASSSATGGITDTQY
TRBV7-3	ASSISATSRTDTQY
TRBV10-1	ASSVGGSSYEQY
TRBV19	ASTSGQYNSPLH
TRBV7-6	ASSEGTANIQY
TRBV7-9	ASTGGDTEAF
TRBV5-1	ASSSDGTGDQPQH
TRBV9	ASSPRQSPGNTIY
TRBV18	ASSLTQVSGANVLT
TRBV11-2	ASSRTTGALPDTQY
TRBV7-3	ASSRYRDGWQPQH
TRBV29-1	SAVSPGRANEKLF
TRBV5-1	ASSFQYTDTQY